These 5 T cell receptor beta chains originate from one sample sequenced in a study of cytomegalovirus exposure and HLA in healthy donors. PCR involved 60 Vbeta and 13 Jbeta primers. Data came from immunoSEQ multiplex PCR; TCRdb stores just in-frame clones and leaves some out. The table lists some 180,000 clones, around 82% of them singletons. Sequencing input: PBMCs. All receptors come from a woman aged 25 to 39 in good health and CMV-seropositive.

CDR3 loop: CASSLGTSGYEQYF. CDR3 DNA: TGTGCCAGCAGTTTGGGGACTAGCGGCTACGAGCAGTACTTC. This chain uses TRBV28 with TRBJ2-7, with 11 bases aligning to TRBD2. This CDR3 contains 14 residues. V lost 3 bases, J lost 3 bases, and 1 base stayed unmatched. Germline V CDR1 and CDR2: MDHEN, SYDVKM.

The J gene is TRBJ2-7, the V gene TRBV28; 8 positions match TRBD1. This CDR3 spans 17 amino acids. V shed 7 bases and J 2 bases; nucleotides not matched to a gene: 16. CDR1 is MDHEN, CDR2 SYDVKM, per germline. The CDR3 region is CASITGDQGAGPYEQYF. The CDR3 DNA sequence: TGTGCCAGCATCACCGGGGACCAGGGGGCCGGCCCCTACGAGCAGTACTTC.

The V and J genes are TRBV12-1 and TRBJ2-3; TRBD2, the table's D call, was not compared with the DNA. TRBV12-1 is a known pseudogene. CDR3 size: 17 residues. The CDR3 loop reads CASSYSNQGLDRYTQYF. The CDR3 DNA sequence: TGTGCCAGCAGCTATAGCAACCAGGGACTAGACCGCTATACGCAGTATTTT.

The CDR3 sequence is CASSRAQGAYNEQFF. The CDR3 DNA reads as TGCGCCAGCAGCCGCGCCCAGGGGGCCTACAATGAGCAGTTCTTC. The chain recombines TRBV5-1 with TRBJ2-1; 7 bases match TRBD1. The V gene end was trimmed by 4 bases and the J gene end by 2 bases; junction bases not matched to a gene: 6. From germline, CDR1 is SGHRS and CDR2 YFSETQ. The CDR3 has 15 amino acids.

V usage is TRBV4-2 and J usage is TRBJ1-1, with TRBD1 matching over 11 bases. The CDR3 runs 15 residues. After removal of 0 bases from V and 8 bases from J, the junction contained 5 bases not matched to a gene. Germline V lookup: CDR1 LGHNA, CDR2 YNFKEQ. The CDR3 nucleotides read TGTGCCAGCAGCCAAGATTGGGGACAGGGGGGCGAAGCTTTCTTT. Its translation is CASSQDWGQGGEAFF.